What follows describes a single T cell receptor (beta chain). Only in-frame clones appear in the TCRdb table, and some are missing; sequencing was by immunoSEQ multiplex PCR. Among some 44,000 clones listed, 70% to 90% were seen once. This sample was included in a study of T cell changes during pregnancy in multiple sclerosis. This CDR3 contains 15 residues. Germline V CDR1 and CDR2: SGHTA, FQGTGA. V shed 4 bases and J 4 bases; nucleotides not matched to a gene: 9. Sequenced material: CD4+ T cells from peripheral blood mononuclear cells, taken after pregnancy. The sequence derives from a female donor with multiple sclerosis, enrolled in a pregnancy study. The V gene is TRBV7-3, the J gene TRBJ1-2, with 7 bases fitting TRBD1. In DNA form, the CDR3 reads TGTGCCAGCAGCTCGGTCCCGGGACAGCCCTATGGCTACACCTTC. Protein: CASSSVPGQPYGYTF.